These T cell receptor beta chains were read from a single sample in a study of regulatory T cells in long-lasting Graves disease. MiXCR was run by TCRdb on the multiplex PCR reads, yielding one entry per CDR3 protein. The sample yields around 240,000 distinct CDR3 sequences, 18% seen once. These data also featured in a second study, about T cells in Graves' hyperthyroidism and ophthalmopathy.

The specimen was peripheral blood mononuclear cells (PBMCs), collected at new diagnosis, from a patient treated with antithyroid drugs. The receptor set was obtained from a woman aged 25-40 years with Graves disease. CDR3s include the opening cysteine and the closing phenylalanine or tryptophan. A D gene is named only where the DNA matches it firmly. Rows may omit the clone size; those that give it use once, few, many or a size class.

j_gene: TRBJ1-5; v_gene: TRBV19; d_gene: .; abundance: many; CDR3nt: TGTGCCAGTACCTTTCAAGGAGGGGCAATAAGGCAGCCCCAGCATTTT; CDR3aa: CASTFQGGAIRQPQHF
j_gene: TRBJ2-3; v_gene: TRBV12-3/TRBV12-4; d_gene: TRBD2; abundance: many; CDR3nt: TGTGCCAGCAGTTCTCCCCCGGGACTAGGGGCGGAAGATACGCAGTATTTT; CDR3aa: CASSSPPGLGAEDTQYF
j_gene: TRBJ1-3; v_gene: TRBV11-2; d_gene: .; abundance: many; CDR3nt: TGTGCCAGCAGCTTCCGGACAGTCTCTGGAAACACCATATATTTT; CDR3aa: CASSFRTVSGNTIYF
j_gene: TRBJ1-3; v_gene: TRBV6-1; d_gene: .; abundance: many; CDR3nt: TGTGCCAGCAGCCCAAGGAGAAGCTCTGGAAACACCATATATTTT; CDR3aa: CASSPRRSSGNTIYF
j_gene: TRBJ2-5; v_gene: TRBV10-3; d_gene: TRBD2; abundance: many; CDR3nt: TGTGCCATCAGTCATGGACTAGCGGGGGAAGAGACCCAGTACTTC; CDR3aa: CAISHGLAGEETQYF
j_gene: TRBJ2-3; v_gene: TRBV7-2; d_gene: .; abundance: few; CDR3nt: TGTGCCAGCAGCTATCGTCCTTCGCGGTTAACTAGCACAGATACGCAGTATTTT; CDR3aa: CASSYRPSRLTSTDTQYF
j_gene: TRBJ1-2; v_gene: TRBV6-1; d_gene: TRBD1; abundance: many; CDR3nt: TGTGCCAGCAGTGAAGCGCTGGGACAGCTCTATGGCTACACCTTC; CDR3aa: CASSEALGQLYGYTF
j_gene: TRBJ1-5; v_gene: TRBV9; d_gene: .; abundance: .; CDR3nt: TGTGCCAGCAGCGTACGGGGGGCGAGCAATCAGCCCCAGCATTTT; CDR3aa: CASSVRGASNQPQHF
j_gene: TRBJ1-2; v_gene: TRBV20-1; d_gene: .; abundance: many; CDR3nt: TGCAGTGCTAGATACCTAAGCAACTATGGCTACACCTTC; CDR3aa: CSARYLSNYGYTF
j_gene: TRBJ2-1; v_gene: TRBV13; d_gene: TRBD2; abundance: .; CDR3nt: TGTGCCAGCAGCGACCCTAGCGGGGGGGCACTACATGAGCAGTTCTTC; CDR3aa: CASSDPSGGALHEQFF
j_gene: TRBJ2-7; v_gene: TRBV3-1; d_gene: TRBD1; abundance: many; CDR3nt: TGTGCCAGCAGCCACGGGGACAGAGTATACGAGCAGTACTTC; CDR3aa: CASSHGDRVYEQYF
j_gene: TRBJ2-3; v_gene: TRBV9; d_gene: .; abundance: many; CDR3nt: TGTGCCAGCAGCGTAGCGCGGGTCACAGATACGCAGTATTTT; CDR3aa: CASSVARVTDTQYF